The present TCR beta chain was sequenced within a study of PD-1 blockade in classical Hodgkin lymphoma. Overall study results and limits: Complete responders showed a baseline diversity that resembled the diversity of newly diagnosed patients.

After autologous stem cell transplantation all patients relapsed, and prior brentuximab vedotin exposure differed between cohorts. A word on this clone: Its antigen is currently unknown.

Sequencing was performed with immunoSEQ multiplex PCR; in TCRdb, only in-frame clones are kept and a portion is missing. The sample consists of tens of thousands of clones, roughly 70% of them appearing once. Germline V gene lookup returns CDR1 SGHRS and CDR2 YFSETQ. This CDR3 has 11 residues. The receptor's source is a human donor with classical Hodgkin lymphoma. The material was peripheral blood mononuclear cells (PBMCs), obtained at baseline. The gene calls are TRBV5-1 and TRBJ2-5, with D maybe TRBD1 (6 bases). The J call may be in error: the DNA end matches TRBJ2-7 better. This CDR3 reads CASRGADEQYF. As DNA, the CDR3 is TGCGCCAGCAGGGGGGCAGACGAGCAGTACTTC.